Listed below are T cell receptor beta chains from one sample, sequenced in a study of blood T cell repertoires in COVID-19. Repertoires were generated with immunoSEQ multiplex PCR, while TCRdb's copy carries only in-frame clones and drops some. There are roughly 100,000 clones in the sample; roughly 89% occur only once, and 4% to 5% lies in the top ten. The sequencing sample was made of peripheral blood. These receptors came from a human donor with COVID-19, enrolled during active disease. The donor label of this sample is uncertain. The CDR3 runs from the conserved cysteine through the conserved F or W. A D gene is named only where the DNA matches it firmly. A row's size may be missing; if present it is once, few, many or a size class.

j_call,d_call,v_call,clone_size,cdr3_nt,cdr3_aa
TRBJ2-7,NA,TRBV6-5,NA,TGTGCCAGCAGCCTAGACGGCGGCGGCGAGCAGTACTTC,CASSLDGGGEQYF
TRBJ1-6,TRBD1,TRBV6-1,once,TGTGCCAGCAGTGAACCGACAGGGACGAATAATTCACCCCTCCACTTT,CASSEPTGTNNSPLHF
TRBJ2-5,NA,TRBV24-1,NA,TGTGCCACCAGTTTAGGAGGGCGGGAGACCCAGTACTTC,CATSLGGRETQYF
TRBJ1-5,TRBD1,TRBV9,NA,TGTGCCAGCAGCGAATCAGGGGGAGGTCAGCCCCAGCATTTT,CASSESGGGQPQHF
TRBJ2-4,NA,TRBV10-1,NA,TGCGCCAGCAGTGAGGGGCTCGGGGACATTCAGTACTTC,CASSEGLGDIQYF
TRBJ2-1,TRBD1,TRBV6-4,few,TGTGCCAGCAGTGACTCGGCGACAGGGCGCAATGAGCAGTTCTTC,CASSDSATGRNEQFF
TRBJ2-7,TRBD1,TRBV27,once,TGTGCCAGCAGTTCGGGACAGTCCTACGAGCAGTACTTC,CASSSGQSYEQYF
TRBJ1-2,TRBD1,TRBV2,few,TGTGCCAGCAGTGCCTCGACAGGGTCAGGTGGCTACACCTTC,CASSASTGSGGYTF
TRBJ2-3,NA,TRBV10-3,NA,TGTGCCACCGCAGCTGGGGAGAGGGCAGATACGCAGTATTTT,CATAAGERADTQYF
TRBJ2-2,TRBD1,TRBV6-1,NA,TGTGCCAGCACTCCAGGACAGGCCACCGGGGAGCTGTTTTTT,CASTPGQATGELFF
TRBJ2-1,TRBD2,TRBV7-3,once,TGTGCCAGCAGCTTTGAGGCGGGGGAATACAATGAGCAGTTCTTC,CASSFEAGEYNEQFF
TRBJ2-4,TRBD1,TRBV5-1,NA,TGCGCCAGCAGCGGGACAGGTTTGGGCGGTGACATTCAGTACTTC,CASSGTGLGGDIQYF
TRBJ2-5,NA,TRBV3-1/TRBV3-2,NA,TGTGCCAGCAGCCGATCGACTATGAGGGTCCGAGAGACCCAGTACTTC,CASSRSTMRVRETQYF
TRBJ1-5,NA,TRBV15,NA,TGTGCCACCAGCAGAGATCGACAGAGCAATCAGCCCCAGCATTTT,CATSRDRQSNQPQHF
TRBJ2-3,TRBD2,TRBV6-1,once,TGTGCCAGCAGTGAAGGGGGGGAGGGAGATACGCAGTATTTT,CASSEGGEGDTQYF
TRBJ1-5,TRBD1,TRBV12-3/TRBV12-4,NA,TGTGCCAGCAGTTTGGGACAGGGTCAGCCCCAGCATTTT,CASSLGQGQPQHF
TRBJ1-6,TRBD1,TRBV6-1,NA,TGTGCCAGCAGTGAAAGTAGGTCGGCAGGGGGCTATTCACCCCTCCACTTT,CASSESRSAGGYSPLHF
TRBJ2-7,TRBD1,TRBV19,NA,TGTGCCAGTACCTCAACCCACGCCGGACAGGGATTGCCATACGAGCAGTACTTC,CASTSTHAGQGLPYEQYF
TRBJ2-7,TRBD2,TRBV3-1/TRBV3-2,NA,TGTGCCAGCAGCCAAGACGCCATGGGGGGGAGCGAGCAGTACTTC,CASSQDAMGGSEQYF
TRBJ1-5,TRBD1,TRBV4-1,NA,TGCGCCAGCAGCCAAGGCCCGGGACAGAATCAGCCCCAGCATTTT,CASSQGPGQNQPQHF
TRBJ2-5,NA,TRBV30,NA,TGTGCCGGGAGGGGGCCAGCGATTGAGACCCAGTACTTC,CAGRGPAIETQYF
TRBJ2-3,TRBD1,TRBV2,NA,TGTGCCAGCAGTGAGGGCAGGGGGCGGACGCAGTATTTT,CASSEGRGRTQYF
TRBJ1-1,NA,TRBV6-5,NA,TGTGCCAGCACCCCTCGCCGGGAAGGCACTGAAGCTTTCTTT,CASTPRREGTEAFF
TRBJ1-1,NA,TRBV11-2,NA,TGTGCCAGCAGCTTAGACAGGAACACTGAAGCTTTCTTT,CASSLDRNTEAFF
TRBJ2-7,TRBD2,TRBV9,NA,TGTGCCAGCAGCGTGTCGGGACTAGCGGGAAGCGAGCAGTACTTC,CASSVSGLAGSEQYF
TRBJ2-7,NA,TRBV27,once,TGTGCCAGCAGTTCTATTGGGGTTTTCGAGGGGGAGGGCGAGCAGTACTTC,CASSSIGVFEGEGEQYF
TRBJ2-2,NA,TRBV19,NA,TGTGCCAGTAGTATCCGGGGGACGGCGAACACCGGGGAGCTGTTTTTT,CASSIRGTANTGELFF
TRBJ2-1,TRBD1,TRBV7-9,NA,TGTGCCAGCAGTTCTTCCCTGAGACAGGGGCTCTTC,CASSSSLRQGLF
TRBJ1-1,NA,TRBV27,NA,TGTGCCAGCGGGGCTTATGGCAGGTCGAACACTGAAGCTTTCTTT,CASGAYGRSNTEAFF
TRBJ2-2,TRBD1,TRBV6-6,once,TGTGCCAGCAGGATAGACAGGGCGAACACCGGGGAGCTGTTTTTT,CASRIDRANTGELFF
TRBJ2-1,TRBD2,TRBV9,once,TGTGCCAGCAGCGTAGATAGCGGGACGCGGATTTTCAATGAGCAGTTCTTC,CASSVDSGTRIFNEQFF
TRBJ2-5,TRBD2,TRBV2,NA,TGTGCCAGCAGTCCGAGCGGGGAAGAGACCCAGTACTTC,CASSPSGEETQYF
TRBJ1-4,NA,TRBV30,NA,TGTGCCTTCGCTGGTACATCTGCAACTAATGAAAAACTGTTTTTT,CAFAGTSATNEKLFF
TRBJ2-7,TRBD2,TRBV11-3,NA,TGTGCCAGCAGTCTCCAGCGGGACTCCTACGAGCAGTACTTC,CASSLQRDSYEQYF
TRBJ2-7,NA,TRBV13,NA,TGTGCCAGCAGCTACCCATTACAAGACGAGCAGTACTTC,CASSYPLQDEQYF
TRBJ2-1,TRBD2,TRBV24-1,NA,TGTGCCACCAGTGATTTCTCGGCCGGGACTAGCGGATACAATGAGCAGTTCTTC,CATSDFSAGTSGYNEQFF
TRBJ1-1,NA,TRBV4-1,NA,TGCGCCAGCAGCCAACCTTCGACACCCGTGAACACTGAAGCTTTCTTT,CASSQPSTPVNTEAFF
TRBJ1-2,NA,TRBV21-1,many,TGTGCCAGCAGCAAAAGGGAGGCTAACTATGGCTACACCTTC,CASSKREANYGYTF
TRBJ1-6,NA,TRBV25-1,NA,TGTGCCAGCAGTGATTTGAGCTCCTATAATTCACCCCTCCACTTT,CASSDLSSYNSPLHF
TRBJ2-7,TRBD1,TRBV9,NA,TGTGCCAGCAGCGTAAGGCCAGGGGGTGCCTACGAGCAGTACTTC,CASSVRPGGAYEQYF
TRBJ1-4,NA,TRBV6-1,NA,TGTGCCAGCAGTGAAGAGGACAGCCAAAGAAAACTGTTTTTT,CASSEEDSQRKLFF
TRBJ1-1,TRBD1,TRBV6-5,NA,TGTGCCAGCAGGAGGACAGGGTTGAACACTGAAGCTTTCTTT,CASRRTGLNTEAFF
TRBJ1-3,TRBD1,TRBV6-6,once,TGTGCCAGCAGCTCCCTTCCGGGGACAGGGGGCCGGAATTCTGGAAACACCATATATTTT,CASSSLPGTGGRNSGNTIYF
TRBJ2-2,TRBD2,TRBV9,NA,TGTGCCAGCAGCCCAAGACTCCCGGGACTAGGATCTACCGGGGAGCTGTTTTTT,CASSPRLPGLGSTGELFF
TRBJ2-1,NA,TRBV3-1/TRBV3-2,NA,TGTGCCAGCAGCCAAGACACTAGTCTCCTCTACAATGAGCAGTTCTTC,CASSQDTSLLYNEQFF